The next 32 T cell receptor beta chains were all read from a single sample in a study of cytomegalovirus exposure and HLA in healthy donors. Sequenced by immunoSEQ multiplex PCR; TCRdb stores in-frame clones only, minus some. The sample has 150,000 to 200,000 clones; 85% are singletons. Sequences were obtained from PBMCs. These receptors originate from a man younger than 35 in good health and CMV-seropositive.

The rearrangement links TRBV5-1 to TRBJ1-1; 8 bases fit TRBD1. The V gene's germline CDR1 is SGHRS and CDR2 YFSETQ. After removal of 4 bases from V and 3 bases from J, the junction contained 8 bases not matched to a gene. This CDR3 region has 15 residues. CDR3 bases: TGCGCCAGCAGCCTTGGACAGGGCAGGTACACTGAAGCTTTCTTT. Encoded protein: CASSLGQGRYTEAFF. Looking up the rest from reference TRBV5-1 and TRBJ1-1 gives the full variable domain: KAGVTQTPRYLIKTRGQQVTLSCSPISGHRSVSWYQQTPGQGLQFLFEYFSETQRNKGNFPGRFSGRQFSNSRSEMNVSTLELGDSALYLCASSLGQGRYTEAFFGQGTRLTVV.

The chain recombines TRBV27 with TRBJ2-1; the match to TRBD2 covers 9 bases. The CDR3 loop spans 16 amino acids. Germline V gene data show CDR1 as MNHEY and CDR2 as SMNVEV (reference sequence). The V segment lost 1 base and the J segment 10 bases; nucleotides outside the gene matches: 11. The CDR3 DNA is TGTGCCAGCAGTTTATTTTCGCTAGCGGGATCCAAGGAGCAGTTCTTC. It yields the protein CASSLFSLAGSKEQFF.

The chain couples TRBV4-1 to TRBJ2-2; no definite D call. The CDR3 spans 11 residues. The germline CDR1 and CDR2 sequences are MGHRA and YSYEKL. V lost 8 bases to trimming and J lost 5 bases, with 6 bases between them. CDR3 DNA: TGCGCCAGCTCTAGGACCGGGGAGCTGTTTTTT. It encodes CASSRTGELFF.

The V and J genes are TRBV29-1 and TRBJ2-7; a weak D match, TRBD1 (6 bases). The CDR3 extends over 11 amino acids. Germline V gene data show CDR1 as SQVTM and CDR2 as ANQGSEA. V lost 4 bases to trimming and J lost 5 bases, with 9 bases between them. CDR3 sequence reads: CSVVSGDEQYF. The CDR3 DNA reads TGCAGCGTTGTCTCAGGGGACGAGCAGTACTTC.

The chain carries TRBV28 and TRBJ2-7, with 7 bases aligning to TRBD1. The trim removed 6 bases at V and 0 bases at J, leaving 5 bases unmatched. The CDR3 length is 14 residues. CDR1 is MDHEN and CDR2 is SYDVKM in the germline V gene. CDR3 in DNA: TGTGCCAGCAGGGGACAGTTTTACTCCTACGAGCAGTACTTC. It is translated as CASRGQFYSYEQYF.

Notes on this clone: This may come from a read error, since a much larger clone is one base off. The rearrangement joins TRBV11-3 to TRBJ2-7, with D possibly matching TRBD1 (5 bases). The germline V gene encodes CDR1 SGHNT and CDR2 YENEEA. The CDR3 spans 12 residues. V was cut by 0 bases and J by 5 bases, with 5 bases left in between. Here the CDR3 DNA reads TGTGCCAGCAGCTTAGACAGGGACGAGCAGTACTTC. Translated, it gives CASSLDRDEQYF.

This clone was counted a single time. J is TRBJ1-2 and V is TRBV4-1; no definite D call. Germline loops: CDR1 MGHRA, CDR2 YSYEKL. The CDR3 contains 14 residues. V was trimmed by 4 bases and J by 4 bases, leaving 13 bases between them. As DNA, the CDR3 is TGCGCCAGCAGCCCAGGCCGCTCGGCCTATGGCTACACCTTC. This translates into CASSPGRSAYGYTF.

The chain combines TRBV7-2 with TRBJ1-1; D is unclear. Germline CDR1 and CDR2: SGHTA and FQGNSA. Trimming cost V 3 bases and J 8 bases, with 10 bases left between them. This CDR3 region has 12 residues. CDR3 DNA sequence: TGTGCCAGCAGCTTTTCGGAGAGGGAAGCTTTCTTT. This gives the protein CASSFSEREAFF.

About this clone: The sample carries other DNA sequences with the same CDR3. This chain links TRBV11-3 with TRBJ1-1, with D unresolved. This CDR3 contains 14 residues. CDR1 and CDR2 (germline): SGHNT, YENEEA. The V gene lost 2 bases and the J gene lost 0 bases, with 7 bases spanning the gap. In nucleotides, the CDR3 is TGTGCCAGCAGCTTACGGTCCATGAACACTGAAGCTTTCTTT. It is translated as CASSLRSMNTEAFF.

The gene calls are TRBV7-9 and TRBJ2-1; 13 bases line up with TRBD2. This CDR3 is 15 amino acids long. J was trimmed by 6 bases and V by 3 bases; bases with no gene match: 2. Germline V gene lookup returns CDR1 SEHNR and CDR2 FQNEAQ (reference sequence). The CDR3 nucleotides are TGTGCCAGCAGCTTGGGGACTAGCGGGGTCAATGAGCAGTTCTTC. Its protein is CASSLGTSGVNEQFF. Filled out from reference TRBV7-9 and TRBJ2-1, the complete variable domain reads DTGVSQNPRHKITKRGQNVTFRCDPISEHNRLYWYRQTLGQGPEFLTYFQNEAQLEKSRLLSDRFSAERPKGSFSTLEIQRTEQGDSAMYLCASSLGTSGVNEQFFGPGTRLTVL.

A word on this clone: A junction end diverges from the germline sequence, so it may reflect a read error. The V and J genes are TRBV7-7 and TRBJ2-6, with D perhaps TRBD1 (5 bases). The CDR3 has 17 amino acids. CDR1 is SSHAT and CDR2 is FNYEAQ in the germline V gene (reference sequence). DNA for the CDR3: TGTGCTAGCAGCTTAATGACAGAGAGCTCTGGGGCCAACGTCCTGACTTTC. Its protein is CASSLMTESSGANVLTF.

A word on this clone: The junction shows a germline mismatch at one end, possibly a read error. The chain recombines TRBV7-8 with TRBJ2-2; a weak D match, TRBD2 (6 bases). CDR3 length: 14 amino acids. Germline V CDR1 and CDR2: SGHVS, FQNEAQ. CDR3 sequence reads: CASSMRSLSGGLFF. The CDR3 DNA follows: TGTGCCAGCAGCATGAGGAGCCTCTCCGGGGGGCTGTTTTTT.

The chain combines TRBV28 with TRBJ1-5; D is perhaps TRBD1 (6 bases). V lost 6 bases to trimming and J lost 4 bases, with 16 bases between them. The CDR3 consists of 15 residues. CDR1 MDHEN and CDR2 SYDVKM come from the germline V gene. The CDR3: CASRPRTVGNQPQHF. In DNA, the CDR3 is TGTGCCAGCAGACCTCGGACAGTAGGGAATCAGCCCCAGCATTTT.

The chain joins TRBV28 to TRBJ1-1, with no clear D. V was cut by 6 bases and J by 1 base, with 9 bases left in between. The CDR3 is made up of 13 amino acids. The germline gives CDR1 MDHEN, CDR2 SYDVKM. For the CDR3, the DNA is TGTGCCAGCAGACCCACTGGGAACACTGAAGCTTTCTTT. Residues: CASRPTGNTEAFF.

The chain joins TRBV7-9 to TRBJ1-2, with TRBD1 as a possible D gene (5 bases). Germline loops: CDR1 SEHNR, CDR2 FQNEAQ (reference sequence). Trimming pared 3 bases from V and 12 bases from J, leaving 17 bases between. The CDR3 covers 13 residues. CDR3 in DNA: TGTGCCAGCAGCTTTCCAGGGCTAGGAAGGCACACCTTC. The encoded protein is CASSFPGLGRHTF.

The chain links TRBV30 to TRBJ2-1; a possible D gene is TRBD2 (6 bases). The CDR3 is 16 amino acids. Trimming removed 8 bases at V and 0 bases at J, with 20 bases between. Germline lookup yields CDR1 GTSNPN and CDR2 SVGIG (reference sequence). This chain's CDR3 is CALGSGPLGSYNEQFF. Written as DNA, the CDR3 is TGTGCCCTCGGGAGCGGACCCTTGGGCTCCTACAATGAGCAGTTCTTC.

This chain joins TRBV7-8 and TRBJ2-7; D is undetermined. The ends were cut back, 0 bases at V and 13 bases at J, with 13 bases in the middle. This CDR3 spans 12 amino acids. Germline V gene data show CDR1 as SGHVS and CDR2 as FQNEAQ. CDR3 sequence (DNA): TGTGCCAGCAGCTTAGCTGAAGCAGACTTTTACTTC. It is translated as CASSLAEADFYF.

The chain recombines TRBV6-1 with TRBJ2-1; 7 positions match TRBD1. The V gene's germline CDR1 is MNHNS and CDR2 SASEGT. J lost 2 bases, V lost 3 bases, and 7 bases had no gene match. The CDR3 sequence is 16 residues long. CDR3 amino acids: CASSEYDRVTYNEQFF. The DNA of the CDR3 is TGTGCCAGCAGTGAGTACGACAGGGTTACCTACAATGAGCAGTTCTTC.

V is TRBV30 and J is TRBJ1-2, with 9 positions matching TRBD1. CDR1 is GTSNPN and CDR2 is SVGIG in the germline V gene (reference sequence). The CDR3 is 14 residues long. Trimming took 2 bases from V and 1 from J; bases not matched to a gene: 2. CDR3 residues: CAWSWTGVNYGYTF. DNA for the CDR3: TGTGCCTGGAGTTGGACAGGGGTTAACTATGGCTACACCTTC.

In DNA, the CDR3 is TGTGCCAGCTCACCATCCGGGACAGGGATCCGGGAGACCCAGTACTTC. It is translated as CASSPSGTGIRETQYF. The chain combines TRBV18 with TRBJ2-5, with TRBD1 matching 9 bases. The CDR3 loop spans 16 amino acids. Germline CDR1 and CDR2: KGHSH and LQKENI. V shed 2 bases, J shed 5 bases, and the junction held 9 bases outside the gene matches.

The V call is TRBV6-6, the J call TRBJ1-2; a weak D match, TRBD1 (5 bases). Germline assignment: CDR1 MNHNY and CDR2 SVGAGI (reference sequence). Trimming shortened V by 6 bases and J by 4 bases, and 12 bases separated the two germline ends. CDR3 length equals 13 residues. Here the CDR3 reads CASSPGLIYGYTF. The CDR3 DNA reads TGTGCCAGCAGCCCGGGACTGATCTATGGCTACACCTTC.

In this sample, this clone turned up many times. The chain couples TRBV6-5 to TRBJ1-6, with 7 bases that match TRBD1. Trimming cost V 7 bases and J 5 bases; bases outside gene matches: 8. There are 15 residues in the CDR3. The germline CDR1 and CDR2 sequences are MNHEY and SVGAGI. The CDR3 spells CASKPLGTDNSPLHF. The CDR3 DNA reads as TGTGCCAGCAAACCCTTGGGGACAGATAATTCACCCCTCCACTTT.

This clone showed up just a few times. The rearrangement joins TRBV5-4 to TRBJ1-1; D is perhaps TRBD1 (6 bases). Per germline, CDR1 SGHNT and CDR2 YYREEE (reference sequence). Trimming took off 4 bases at V and 7 bases at J, with 8 bases between the two ends. The CDR3 has 11 amino acids. For the CDR3, the DNA is TGTGCCAGCAGCCTACAGGGTGAAGCTTTCTTT. Translated, it gives CASSLQGEAFF.

Here the CDR3 reads CSALKGDLGYGYTF. CDR3 in DNA: TGCAGCGCCCTCAAAGGGGATCTCGGCTATGGCTACACCTTC. V gene TRBV29-1 combines with J gene TRBJ1-2; possible D gene TRBD1, 5 bases. The CDR3 runs to 14 residues. CDR1 is SQVTM, CDR2 ANQGSEA, per germline. With 7 bases removed from V and 4 bases from J, the gap between germline ends came to 19 bases. Looking up the rest from reference TRBV29-1 and TRBJ1-2 gives the full variable domain: SAVISQKPSRDICQRGTSLTIQCQVDSQVTMMFWYRQQPGQSLTLIATANQGSEATYESGFVIDKFPISRPNLTFSTLTVSNMSPEDSSIYLCSALKGDLGYGYTFGSGTRLTVV.

The CDR3 protein is CASSLSGRVGDEQYF. DNA for the CDR3: TGTGCCAGCAGTTTATCGGGGCGTGTAGGAGACGAGCAGTACTTC. V gene TRBV27 combines with J gene TRBJ2-7; the D gene is possibly TRBD1 (5 bases). The CDR3 has 15 amino acids. Per the germline V gene, CDR1 is MNHEY and CDR2 is SMNVEV (reference sequence). Trimming removed 0 bases at V and 5 bases at J, with 14 bases between.

The chain couples TRBV27 to TRBJ2-1; weak D call: TRBD1 (5 bases). Germline values: CDR1 MNHEY, CDR2 SMNVEV (reference sequence). The CDR3 loop spans 15 amino acids. The V and J ends lost 5 bases and 7 bases respectively, with 18 bases between them. CDR3 DNA sequence: TGTGCCAGCAGTCCACGTATGGGGCTTAAGAATGAGCAGTTCTTC. Translating gives CASSPRMGLKNEQFF.

This clone was seen more than once but under ten times. V and J are TRBV29-1 and TRBJ2-2, with unresolved D. The CDR3 spans 13 residues. Trimming removed 4 bases at V and 1 base at J, with 7 bases between. Per the germline V gene, CDR1 is SQVTM and CDR2 is ANQGSEA. The DNA of the CDR3 is TGCAGCGTTGGGGCAGAGAACACCGGGGAGCTGTTTTTT. Amino acids: CSVGAENTGELFF.

The rearrangement joins TRBV6-1 to TRBJ1-6; 7 bases line up with TRBD1. The germline CDR1 and CDR2 sequences are MNHNS and SASEGT. Unmatched junction bases numbered 4, after V lost 9 bases and J lost 8 bases. The length of the CDR3 is 12 residues. CDR3 nucleotides: TGTGCCAGTAAAGACAGGGATTCACCCCTCCACTTT. Translating it yields CASKDRDSPLHF.

The chain recombines TRBV28 with TRBJ2-7; D possibly corresponds to TRBD2 (7 bases). The CDR3 length is 14 residues. With 7 bases removed from V and 5 bases from J, the gap between germline ends came to 18 bases. The germline V gene has CDR1 MDHEN and CDR2 SYDVKM. This CDR3 is CASTKGGSPNEQYF. CDR3 coding DNA: TGTGCCAGCACGAAGGGGGGGTCACCCAACGAGCAGTACTTC.

This sequence joins TRBV28 and TRBJ2-7, with 8 nucleotides matching TRBD1. Unmatched junction bases numbered 4, after V lost 8 bases and J lost 1 base. This CDR3 is 13 amino acids long. The germline CDR1 and CDR2 sequences are MDHEN and SYDVKM. CDR3 coding DNA: TGTGCCAGCGTAAACAGGGGGTCCTACGAGCAGTACTTC. Translation: CASVNRGSYEQYF. The complete variable domain, with remaining parts taken from reference TRBV28 and TRBJ2-7, reads DVKVTQSSRYLVKRTGEKVFLECVQDMDHENMFWYRQDPGLGLRLIYFSYDVKMKEKGDIPEGYSVSREKKERFSLILESASTNQTSMYLCASVNRGSYEQYFGPGTRLTVT.

J is TRBJ2-5 and V is TRBV9, with D possibly TRBD2 on 7 matching bases. CDR3 length equals 15 residues. The V end lost 0 bases, the J end lost 4 bases, and 13 bases lay between the germline ends. Germline V lookup: CDR1 SGDLS, CDR2 YYNGEE. DNA for the CDR3: TGTGCCAGCAGCGTAGTGGGGGGGCCGGTAGAGACCCAGTACTTC. Amino acids: CASSVVGGPVETQYF.

This CDR3 reads CASSLIGGLAGAGTDTQYF. The CDR3 bases are TGCGCCAGCAGCCTCATAGGGGGACTAGCGGGAGCTGGCACAGATACGCAGTATTTT. This rearrangement joins TRBV4-1 to TRBJ2-3, with TRBD2 matching 14 bases. The germline CDR1 and CDR2 sequences are MGHRA and YSYEKL. V gave up 4 bases and J gave up 1 base; unmatched junction bases: 10. This CDR3 has 19 amino acids.